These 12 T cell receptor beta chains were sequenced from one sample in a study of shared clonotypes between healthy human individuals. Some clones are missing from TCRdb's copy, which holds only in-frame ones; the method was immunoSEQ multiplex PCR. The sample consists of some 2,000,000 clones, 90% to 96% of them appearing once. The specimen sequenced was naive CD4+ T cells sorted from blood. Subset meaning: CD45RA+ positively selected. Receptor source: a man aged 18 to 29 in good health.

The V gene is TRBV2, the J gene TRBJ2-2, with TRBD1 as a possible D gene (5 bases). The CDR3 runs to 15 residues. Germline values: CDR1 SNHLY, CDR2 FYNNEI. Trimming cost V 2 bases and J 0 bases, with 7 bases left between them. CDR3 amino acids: CASSETRANTGELFF. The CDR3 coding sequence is TGTGCCAGCAGTGAAACCAGGGCGAACACCGGGGAGCTGTTTTTT.

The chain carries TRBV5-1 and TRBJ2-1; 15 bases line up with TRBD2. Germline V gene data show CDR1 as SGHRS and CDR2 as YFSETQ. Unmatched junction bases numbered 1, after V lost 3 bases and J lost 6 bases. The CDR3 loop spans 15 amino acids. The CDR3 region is CASSWTSGRANEQFF. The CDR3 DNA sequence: TGCGCCAGCAGCTGGACTAGCGGGAGGGCCAATGAGCAGTTCTTC.

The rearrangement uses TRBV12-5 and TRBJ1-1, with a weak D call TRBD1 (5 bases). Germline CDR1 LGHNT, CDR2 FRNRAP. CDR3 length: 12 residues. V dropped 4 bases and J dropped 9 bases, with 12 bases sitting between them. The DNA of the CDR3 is TGTGCTAGTGGTTCCCCCAGGGCGCAAGCTTTCTTT. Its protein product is CASGSPRAQAFF.

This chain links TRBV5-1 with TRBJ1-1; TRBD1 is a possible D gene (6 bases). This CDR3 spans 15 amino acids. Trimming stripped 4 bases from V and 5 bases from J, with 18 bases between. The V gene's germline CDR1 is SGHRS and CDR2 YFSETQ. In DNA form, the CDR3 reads TGCGCCAGCAGCGAGAACAGGGTAGAGCGGACTGAAGCTTTCTTT. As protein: CASSENRVERTEAFF.

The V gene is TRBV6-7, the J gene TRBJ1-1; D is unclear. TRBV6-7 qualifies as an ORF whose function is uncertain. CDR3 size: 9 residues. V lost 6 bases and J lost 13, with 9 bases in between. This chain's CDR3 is CASRQRGFF. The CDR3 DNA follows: TGTGCCAGCAGACAACGGGGTTTCTTT.

This CDR3 is CASSTPGQADFYEQFF. The CDR3 region has the DNA TGTGCCAGCAGCACCCCGGGACAGGCAGATTTCTATGAGCAGTTCTTC. The rearrangement links TRBV7-8 to TRBJ2-1; TRBD1 matches at 8 bases. This CDR3 has 16 amino acids. Trimming at V came to 5 bases and at J to 8 bases, leaving 14 bases not matched to a gene. Germline assignment: CDR1 SGHVS and CDR2 FQNEAQ.

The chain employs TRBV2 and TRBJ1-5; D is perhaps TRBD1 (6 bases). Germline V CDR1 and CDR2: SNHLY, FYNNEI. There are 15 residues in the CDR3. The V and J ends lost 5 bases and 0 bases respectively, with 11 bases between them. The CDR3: CASSYRVGSNQPQHF. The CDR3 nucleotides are TGTGCCAGCAGTTACAGGGTCGGTAGCAATCAGCCCCAGCATTTT.

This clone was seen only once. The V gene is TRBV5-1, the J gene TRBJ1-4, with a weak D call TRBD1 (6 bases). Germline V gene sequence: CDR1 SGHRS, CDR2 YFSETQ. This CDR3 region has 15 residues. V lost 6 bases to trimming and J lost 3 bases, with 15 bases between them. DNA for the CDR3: TGCGCCAGCAATTCAGTCGGGGGCTCTAATGAAAAACTGTTTTTT. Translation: CASNSVGGSNEKLFF.

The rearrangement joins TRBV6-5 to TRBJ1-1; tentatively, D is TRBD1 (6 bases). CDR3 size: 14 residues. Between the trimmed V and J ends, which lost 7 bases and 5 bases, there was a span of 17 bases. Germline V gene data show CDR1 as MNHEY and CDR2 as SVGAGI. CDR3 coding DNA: TGTGCCAGCACCAGAACAGGGCGGGGGACTGAAGCTTTCTTT. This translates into CASTRTGRGTEAFF.

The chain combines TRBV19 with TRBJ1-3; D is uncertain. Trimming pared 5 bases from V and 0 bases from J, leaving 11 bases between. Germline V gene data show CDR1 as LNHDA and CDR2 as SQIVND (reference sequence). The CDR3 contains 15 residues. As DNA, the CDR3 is TGTGCCAGTAGTCTCCGACGGCCCTCTGGAAACACCATATATTTT. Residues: CASSLRRPSGNTIYF.

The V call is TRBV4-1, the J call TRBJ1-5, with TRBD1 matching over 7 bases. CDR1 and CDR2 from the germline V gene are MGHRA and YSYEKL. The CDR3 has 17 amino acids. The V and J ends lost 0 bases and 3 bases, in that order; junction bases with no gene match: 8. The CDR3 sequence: CASSQEGGQAFNQPQHF. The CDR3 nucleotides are TGCGCCAGCAGCCAAGAAGGTGGACAGGCTTTCAATCAGCCCCAGCATTTT.

CDR3 sequence: CASGKGSNTGELFF. The DNA for the CDR3 is TGCGCCAGCGGGAAGGGCTCAAACACCGGGGAGCTGTTTTTT. The chain recombines TRBV5-1 with TRBJ2-2; D not certain. Germline CDR1 SGHRS, CDR2 YFSETQ. Trimming left V 7 bases short and J 2 bases short, with 12 bases between. The CDR3 spans 14 residues. Full variable domain (rest looked up from reference TRBV5-1 and TRBJ2-2): KAGVTQTPRYLIKTRGQQVTLSCSPISGHRSVSWYQQTPGQGLQFLFEYFSETQRNKGNFPGRFSGRQFSNSRSEMNVSTLELGDSALYLCASGKGSNTGELFFGEGSRLTVL.